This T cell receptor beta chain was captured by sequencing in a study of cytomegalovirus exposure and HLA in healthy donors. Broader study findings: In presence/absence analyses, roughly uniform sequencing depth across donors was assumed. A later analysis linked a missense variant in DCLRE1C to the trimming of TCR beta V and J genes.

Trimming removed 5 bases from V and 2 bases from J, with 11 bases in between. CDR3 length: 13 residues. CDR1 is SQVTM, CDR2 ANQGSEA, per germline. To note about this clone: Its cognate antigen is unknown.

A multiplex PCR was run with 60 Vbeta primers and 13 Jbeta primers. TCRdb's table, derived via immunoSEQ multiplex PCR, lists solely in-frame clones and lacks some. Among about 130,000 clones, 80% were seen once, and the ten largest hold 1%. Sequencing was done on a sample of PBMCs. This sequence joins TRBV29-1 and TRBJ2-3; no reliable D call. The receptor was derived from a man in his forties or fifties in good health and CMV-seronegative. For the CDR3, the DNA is TGCAGCGTTTTTGCACAGCTCACAGATACGCAGTATTTT. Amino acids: CSVFAQLTDTQYF.